These T cell receptor beta chains were read from a single sample in a study of T-cell reconstitution after alpha-beta-depleted transplantation in children. TCRdb processed the PCR reads anew with MiXCR; each CDR3 protein has one entry. The sample records about 260,000 distinct CDR3 sequences, 9.5% to 13% being singletons. The specimen was peripheral blood, collected 180 days after TCRalphabeta/CD19-depleted stem cell transplant. The origin of the receptors is a male patient between 2 and 15 years old who had a stem cell transplant for chronic granulomatous disease, so the T cells may come from the graft donor. Each CDR3 is given with its conserved first and last residue. Each record gives: V gene, clone size, D gene, J gene, CDR3 DNA, CDR3 protein. A D gene is named only where the DNA matches it firmly. Size values are once, few and many counts, or a class for expanded clones, and some rows have none.

>TRBV10-3|many|NA|TRBJ2-1
TGTGCCATCAGTCTTACAGGCCCCTACAATGAGCAGTTCTTC
CAISLTGPYNEQFF
>TRBV6-5|NA|NA|TRBJ2-2
TGTGCCAGCGGTGAGACGGCCGGGGAGCTGTTTTTT
CASGETAGELFF
>TRBV14|NA|TRBD1|TRBJ2-7
TGTGCCAGCAGCCGAACGGGACAGGCCTACGAGCAGTACTTC
CASSRTGQAYEQYF
>TRBV7-2|many|TRBD2|TRBJ2-7
TGTGCCAGCAGGATGACTAGCGGGGAGTCCTACGAGCAGTACTTC
CASRMTSGESYEQYF
>TRBV19|many|NA|TRBJ1-5
TGTGCCAGTAGCGCCGGGAGTAATCCTCAGCCCCAGCATTTT
CASSAGSNPQPQHF
>TRBV12-3/TRBV12-4|many|NA|TRBJ2-7
TGTGCCAGCAGTTCGGGCCCCCGCGAGCAGTACTTC
CASSSGPREQYF
>TRBV19|few|NA|TRBJ2-3
TGTGCCAGTAGTATAGGGACAACTAGCACAGATACGCAGTATTTT
CASSIGTTSTDTQYF
>TRBV5-1|many|NA|TRBJ2-3
TGCGCCAGCAGCTTGGGTAGCTTCCCAGATACGCAGTATTTT
CASSLGSFPDTQYF
>TRBV2|many|NA|TRBJ1-5
TGTGCCAGCAGGGGAAGACAGACAAAAATCCCTGTGATGCGCAATCAGCCCCAGCATTTT
CASRGRQTKIPVMRNQPQHF
>TRBV5-6|NA|NA|TRBJ2-1
TGTGCCAGCAGCCCTATAGGCGCAGATGAGCAGTTCTTC
CASSPIGADEQFF